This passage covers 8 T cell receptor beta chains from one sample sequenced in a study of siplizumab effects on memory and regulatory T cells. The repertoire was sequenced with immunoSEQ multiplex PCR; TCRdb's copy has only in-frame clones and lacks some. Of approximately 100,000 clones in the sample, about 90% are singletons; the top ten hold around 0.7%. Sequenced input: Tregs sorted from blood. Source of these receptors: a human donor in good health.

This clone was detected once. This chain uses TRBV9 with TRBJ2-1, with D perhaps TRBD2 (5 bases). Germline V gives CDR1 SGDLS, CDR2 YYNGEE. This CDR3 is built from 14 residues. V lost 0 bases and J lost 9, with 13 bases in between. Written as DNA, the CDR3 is TGTGCCAGCAGCGTAGGCAGCCTTAGCGCTGAGCAGTTCTTC. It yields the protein CASSVGSLSAEQFF.

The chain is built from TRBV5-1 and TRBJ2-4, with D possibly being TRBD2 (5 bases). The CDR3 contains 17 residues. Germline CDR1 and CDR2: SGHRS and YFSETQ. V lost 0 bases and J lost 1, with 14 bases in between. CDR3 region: CASSLDLGSWAKNIQYF. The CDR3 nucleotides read TGCGCCAGCAGCTTGGACTTGGGGAGTTGGGCCAAAAACATTCAGTACTTC.

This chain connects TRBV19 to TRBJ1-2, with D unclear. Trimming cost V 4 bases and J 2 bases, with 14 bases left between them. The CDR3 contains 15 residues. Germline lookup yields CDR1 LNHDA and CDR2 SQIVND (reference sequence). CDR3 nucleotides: TGTGCCAGTAGTAGCCCCAGCAGACTCAACTATGGCTACACCTTC. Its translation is CASSSPSRLNYGYTF.

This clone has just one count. The CDR3 DNA sequence: TGTGCCAGCAGCCGGTCAAAAAGGGGGGTCCGGGAGCAGTTCTTC. Protein sequence: CASSRSKRGVREQFF. The chain links TRBV14 to TRBJ2-1; D may correspond to TRBD1 or TRBD2 (6 bases each). Trimming took off 4 bases at V and 10 bases at J, with 20 bases between the two ends. The germline CDR1 and CDR2 sequences are SGHDN and FVKESK. The CDR3 covers 15 residues.

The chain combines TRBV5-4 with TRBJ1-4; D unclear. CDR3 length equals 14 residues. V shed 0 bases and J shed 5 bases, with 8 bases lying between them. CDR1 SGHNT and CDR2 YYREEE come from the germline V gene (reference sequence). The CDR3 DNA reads TGTGCCAGCAGCTTGGGCCCTCCCAATGAAAAACTGTTTTTT. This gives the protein CASSLGPPNEKLFF.

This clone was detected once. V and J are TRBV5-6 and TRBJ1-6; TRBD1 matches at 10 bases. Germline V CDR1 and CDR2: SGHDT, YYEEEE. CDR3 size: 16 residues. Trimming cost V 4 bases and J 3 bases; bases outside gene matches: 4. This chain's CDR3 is CASSPGTGVYNSPLHF. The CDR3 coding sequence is TGTGCCAGCAGCCCCGGGACAGGGGTCTATAATTCACCCCTCCACTTT.

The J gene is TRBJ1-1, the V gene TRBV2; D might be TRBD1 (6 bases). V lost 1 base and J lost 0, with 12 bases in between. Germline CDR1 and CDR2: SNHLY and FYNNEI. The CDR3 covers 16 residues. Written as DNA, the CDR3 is TGTGCCAGCAGTGAAGGGGAAAGGGGGATGAACACTGAAGCTTTCTTT. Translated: CASSEGERGMNTEAFF.

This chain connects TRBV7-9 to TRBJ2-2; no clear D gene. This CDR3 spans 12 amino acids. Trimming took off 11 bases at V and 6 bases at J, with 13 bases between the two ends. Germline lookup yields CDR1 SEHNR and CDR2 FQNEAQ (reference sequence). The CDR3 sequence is CAFSATPGELFF. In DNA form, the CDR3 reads TGTGCCTTCTCGGCAACACCCGGGGAGCTGTTTTTT.